Detailed here is one T cell receptor beta chain. Germline CDR1 reads MNHEY; CDR2 reads SVGAGI. The CDR3 length is 12 residues. Trimming cost V 4 bases and J 13 bases, with 14 bases left between them. These data originate in a study of blood T cell repertoires in COVID-19. Turning to the study itself: Spain, Italy and the United States supplied samples that represented acute and convalescent COVID-19. T cells, B-cell-depleted T cells, or PBMCs provided the cDNA or gDNA that served as material.

Methods used by the authors: The assay estimated nucleated cells by amplifying reference gene primers. Only in-frame clones appear in the TCRdb table, and some are missing; sequencing was by immunoSEQ multiplex PCR. V, J and clone size were drawn from that table, and D and trimming were deduced from the DNA. The data show around 8,300 clones, around 85% seen once. V is TRBV6-5 and J is TRBJ2-1; D is uncertain. This TCR derives from a human donor in a cohort sampled during active COVID-19. Input material: peripheral blood. CDR3 coding DNA: TGTGCCAGCAGTTCCAGAGGAAACATCCAGTTCTTC. Its translation: CASSSRGNIQFF.